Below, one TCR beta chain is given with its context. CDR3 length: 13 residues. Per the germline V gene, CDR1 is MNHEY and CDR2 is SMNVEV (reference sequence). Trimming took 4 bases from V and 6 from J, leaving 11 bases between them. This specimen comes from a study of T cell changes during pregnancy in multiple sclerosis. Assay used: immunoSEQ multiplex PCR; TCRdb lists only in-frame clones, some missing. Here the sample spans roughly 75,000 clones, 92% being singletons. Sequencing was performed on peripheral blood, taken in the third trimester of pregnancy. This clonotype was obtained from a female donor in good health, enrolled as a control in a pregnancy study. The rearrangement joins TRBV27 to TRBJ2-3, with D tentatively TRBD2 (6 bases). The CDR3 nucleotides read TGTGCCAGCAGTTCGCCAAGCGGGGATACGCAGTATTTT. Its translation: CASSSPSGDTQYF.